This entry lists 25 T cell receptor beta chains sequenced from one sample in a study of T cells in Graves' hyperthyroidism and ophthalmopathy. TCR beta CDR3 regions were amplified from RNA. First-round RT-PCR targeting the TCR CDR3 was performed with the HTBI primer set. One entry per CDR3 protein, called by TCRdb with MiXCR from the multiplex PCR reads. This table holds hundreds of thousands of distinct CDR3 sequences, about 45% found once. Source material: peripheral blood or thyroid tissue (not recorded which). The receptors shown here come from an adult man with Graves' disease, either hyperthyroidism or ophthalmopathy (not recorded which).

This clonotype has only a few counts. Here the CDR3 DNA reads TGCAGCGTTGAAGATCGGGGACAGGGGGTCGGCCGATATGGCTACACCTTC. Translating it yields CSVEDRGQGVGRYGYTF. The rearrangement joins TRBV29-1 to TRBJ1-2, with 11 bases lining up with TRBD1. The CDR3 is made up of 17 amino acids. Germline assignment: CDR1 SQVTM and CDR2 ANQGSEA. The ends lost 0 bases at V and 5 bases at J; junction bases unmatched: 11.

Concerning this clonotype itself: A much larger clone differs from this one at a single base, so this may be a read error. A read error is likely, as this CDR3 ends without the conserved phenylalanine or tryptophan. The CDR3 protein is CASSFAGGTLHL. The DNA for the CDR3 is TGTGCCAGCAGCTTTGCCGGGGGGACCCTCCACCTT. The chain carries TRBV7-9 and TRBJ1-6; TRBD1 is a possible D gene (5 bases). V was trimmed by 3 bases and J by 14 bases, leaving 11 bases between them. Germline assignment: CDR1 SEHNR and CDR2 FQNEAQ (reference sequence). The CDR3 has 12 residues.

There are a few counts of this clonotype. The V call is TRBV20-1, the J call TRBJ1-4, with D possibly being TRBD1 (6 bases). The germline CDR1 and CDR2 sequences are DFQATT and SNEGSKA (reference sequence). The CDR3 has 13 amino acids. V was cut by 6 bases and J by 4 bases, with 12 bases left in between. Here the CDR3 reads CSAYDRINEKLFF. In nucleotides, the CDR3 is TGCAGTGCCTATGACAGGATTAATGAAAAACTGTTTTTT.

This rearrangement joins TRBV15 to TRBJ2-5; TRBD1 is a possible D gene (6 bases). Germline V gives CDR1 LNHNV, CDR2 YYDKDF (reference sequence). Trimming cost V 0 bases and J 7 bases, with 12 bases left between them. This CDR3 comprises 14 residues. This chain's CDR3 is CATSRDGKQGTQYF. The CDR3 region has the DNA TGTGCCACCAGCAGAGACGGAAAACAGGGGACCCAGTACTTC.

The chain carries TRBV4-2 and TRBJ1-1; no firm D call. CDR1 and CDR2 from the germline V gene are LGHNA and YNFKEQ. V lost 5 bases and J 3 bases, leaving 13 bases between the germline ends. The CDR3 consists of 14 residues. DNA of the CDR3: TGTGCCAGCAGCTTGATCCCGAGGGACACTGAAGCTTTCTTT. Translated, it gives CASSLIPRDTEAFF.

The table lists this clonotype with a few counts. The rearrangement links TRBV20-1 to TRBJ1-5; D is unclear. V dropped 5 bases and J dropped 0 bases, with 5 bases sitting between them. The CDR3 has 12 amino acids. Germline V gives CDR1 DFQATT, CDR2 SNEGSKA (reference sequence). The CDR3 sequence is CSAGRSNQPQHF. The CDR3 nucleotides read TGCAGTGCTGGACGTAGCAATCAGCCCCAGCATTTT.

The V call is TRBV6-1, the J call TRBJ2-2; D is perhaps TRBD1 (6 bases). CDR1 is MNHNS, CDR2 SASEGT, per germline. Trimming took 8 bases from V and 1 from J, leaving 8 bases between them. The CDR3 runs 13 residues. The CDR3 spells CASEDRNTGELFF. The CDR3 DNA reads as TGTGCCAGCGAGGACAGGAACACCGGGGAGCTGTTTTTT.

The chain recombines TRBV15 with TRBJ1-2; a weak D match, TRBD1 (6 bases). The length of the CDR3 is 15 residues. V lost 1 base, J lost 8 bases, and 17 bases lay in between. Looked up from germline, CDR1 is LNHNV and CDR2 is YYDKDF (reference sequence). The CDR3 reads CATSRALRGEDGYTF. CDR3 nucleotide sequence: TGTGCCACCAGCAGAGCCCTAAGGGGGGAGGACGGCTACACCTTC.

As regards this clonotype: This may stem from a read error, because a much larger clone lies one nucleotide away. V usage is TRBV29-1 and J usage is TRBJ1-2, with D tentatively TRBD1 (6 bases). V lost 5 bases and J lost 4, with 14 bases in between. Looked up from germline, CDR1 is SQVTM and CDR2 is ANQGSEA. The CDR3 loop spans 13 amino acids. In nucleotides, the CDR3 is TGCAGCGTTTGTGCACAGGGAGGCTATGGCTACACCTTC. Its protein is CSVCAQGGYGYTF.

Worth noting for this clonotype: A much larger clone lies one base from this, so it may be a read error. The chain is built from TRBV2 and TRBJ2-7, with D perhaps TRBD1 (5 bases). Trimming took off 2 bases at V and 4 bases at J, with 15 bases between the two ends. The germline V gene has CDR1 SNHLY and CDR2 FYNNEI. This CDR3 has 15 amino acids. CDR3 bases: TGTGCCAGCAGTGAAATTGGGGCGAGGTGGTACGAGCAGTACTTC. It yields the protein CASSEIGARWYEQYF.

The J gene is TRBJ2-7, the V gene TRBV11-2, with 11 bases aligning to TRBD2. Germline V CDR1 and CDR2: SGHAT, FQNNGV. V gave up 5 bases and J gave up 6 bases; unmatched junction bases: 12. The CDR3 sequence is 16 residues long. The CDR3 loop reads CASSRNRLAGIGEQYF. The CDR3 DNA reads TGTGCCAGCAGCCGGAATAGACTAGCGGGGATCGGCGAGCAGTACTTC.

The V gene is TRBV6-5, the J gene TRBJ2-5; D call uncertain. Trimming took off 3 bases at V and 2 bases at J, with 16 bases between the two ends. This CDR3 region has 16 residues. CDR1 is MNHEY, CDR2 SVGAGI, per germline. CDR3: CASSYSFGRSQETQYF. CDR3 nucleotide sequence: TGTGCCAGCAGTTATTCTTTCGGACGATCGCAAGAGACCCAGTACTTC.

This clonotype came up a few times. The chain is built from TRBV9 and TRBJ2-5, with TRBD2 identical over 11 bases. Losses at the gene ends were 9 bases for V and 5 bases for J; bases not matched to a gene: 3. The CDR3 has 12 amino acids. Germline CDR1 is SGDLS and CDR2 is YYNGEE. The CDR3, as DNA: TGTGCCACTCTAGCGGGAGGTGAGACCCAGTACTTC. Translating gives CATLAGGETQYF.

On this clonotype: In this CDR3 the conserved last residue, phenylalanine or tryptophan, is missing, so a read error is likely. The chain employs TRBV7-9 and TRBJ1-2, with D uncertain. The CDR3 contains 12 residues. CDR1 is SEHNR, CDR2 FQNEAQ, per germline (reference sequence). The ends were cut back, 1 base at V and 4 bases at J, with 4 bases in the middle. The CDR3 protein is CASSLDGYGYTS. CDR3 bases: TGTGCCAGCAGCTTAGATGGCTATGGCTACACCTCC.

CDR3 residues: CASVGTHREAFF. CDR3 sequence (DNA): TGTGCTAGTGTCGGAACCCATCGGGAAGCTTTCTTT. The chain employs TRBV25-1 and TRBJ1-1; D is ambiguous. The germline V gene encodes CDR1 MGHDK and CDR2 SYGVNS. This CDR3 region has 12 residues.

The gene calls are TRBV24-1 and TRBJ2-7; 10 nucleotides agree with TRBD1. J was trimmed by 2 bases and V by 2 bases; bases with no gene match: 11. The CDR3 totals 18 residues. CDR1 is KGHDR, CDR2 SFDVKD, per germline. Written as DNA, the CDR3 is TGTGCCACCAGTGATTCAACCCTCGGACAGGGGGGTCCCTACGAGCAGTACTTC. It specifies CATSDSTLGQGGPYEQYF.

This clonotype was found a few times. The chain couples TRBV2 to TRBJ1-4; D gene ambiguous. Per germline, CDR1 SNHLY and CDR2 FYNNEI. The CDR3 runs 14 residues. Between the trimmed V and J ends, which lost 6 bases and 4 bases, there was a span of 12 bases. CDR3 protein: CASSVDGRNEKLFF. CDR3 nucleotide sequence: TGTGCCAGCAGCGTAGACGGCCGTAATGAAAAACTGTTTTTT.

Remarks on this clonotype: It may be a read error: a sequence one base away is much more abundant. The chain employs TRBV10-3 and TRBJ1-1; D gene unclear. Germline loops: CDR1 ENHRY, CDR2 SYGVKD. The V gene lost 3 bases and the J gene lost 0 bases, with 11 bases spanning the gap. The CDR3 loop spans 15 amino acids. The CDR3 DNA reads TGTGCCATCAGTGAATATAAGCTCATGAACACTGAAGCTTTCTTT. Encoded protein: CAISEYKLMNTEAFF.

The DNA for the CDR3 is TGTGCCAGCAGCTTAACTCTCAGGGGGTTAACTAATGAAAAACTGTTTTTT. Its translation is CASSLTLRGLTNEKLFF. The V gene is TRBV7-9, the J gene TRBJ1-4; TRBD1 agrees at 7 bases. The length of the CDR3 is 17 residues. Per germline, CDR1 SEHNR and CDR2 FQNEAQ (reference sequence). Trimming removed 2 bases from V and 1 base from J; junction bases left unmatched: 7.

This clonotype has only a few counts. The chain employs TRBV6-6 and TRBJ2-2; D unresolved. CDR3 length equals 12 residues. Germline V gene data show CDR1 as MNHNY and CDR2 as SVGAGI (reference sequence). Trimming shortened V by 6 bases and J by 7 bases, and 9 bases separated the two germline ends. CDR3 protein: CASSLGNGELFF. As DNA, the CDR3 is TGTGCCAGCAGCTTAGGGAACGGGGAGCTGTTTTTT.

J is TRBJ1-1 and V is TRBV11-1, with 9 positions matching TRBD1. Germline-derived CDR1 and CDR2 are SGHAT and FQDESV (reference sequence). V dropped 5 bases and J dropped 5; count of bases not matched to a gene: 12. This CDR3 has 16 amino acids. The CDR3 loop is CASSLWTGADRTEAFF. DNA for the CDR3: TGTGCCAGCAGCCTATGGACAGGGGCCGATAGGACTGAAGCTTTCTTT.

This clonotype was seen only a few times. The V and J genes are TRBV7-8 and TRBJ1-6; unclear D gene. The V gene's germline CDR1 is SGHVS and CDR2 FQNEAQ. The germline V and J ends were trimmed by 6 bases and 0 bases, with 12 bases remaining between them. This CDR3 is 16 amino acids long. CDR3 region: CASSERRSSYNSPLHF. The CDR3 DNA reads TGTGCCAGCAGTGAACGGAGGAGCTCCTATAATTCACCCCTCCACTTT. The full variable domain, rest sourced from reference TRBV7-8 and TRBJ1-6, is GAGVSQSPRYKVAKRGQDVALRCDPISGHVSLFWYQQALGQGPEFLTYFQNEAQLDKSGLPSDRFFAERPEGSVSTLKIQRTQQEDSAVYLCASSERRSSYNSPLHFGNGTRLTVT.

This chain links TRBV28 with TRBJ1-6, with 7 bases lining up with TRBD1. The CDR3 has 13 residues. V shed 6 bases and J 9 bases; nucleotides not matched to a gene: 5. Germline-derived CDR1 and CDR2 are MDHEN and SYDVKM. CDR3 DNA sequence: TGTGCCAGCAGGGGACAGCCAGCTTCACCCCTCCACTTT. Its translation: CASRGQPASPLHF.

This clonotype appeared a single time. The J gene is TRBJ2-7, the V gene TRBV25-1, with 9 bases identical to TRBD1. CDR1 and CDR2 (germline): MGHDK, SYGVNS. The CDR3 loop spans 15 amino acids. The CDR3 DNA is TGTGCAACGGTTGGCGGGACAGGGAACACCTACGAGCAGTACTTC. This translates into CATVGGTGNTYEQYF.

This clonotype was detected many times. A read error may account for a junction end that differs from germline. The CDR3 DNA follows: TGTGCCAGCAGTCCTCAGGGGGGGACTGGCTACACCTTC. Protein product: CASSPQGGTGYTF. The genes are TRBV5-1 and TRBJ1-2; 7 nucleotides agree with TRBD1. Germline V gene lookup returns CDR1 SGHRS and CDR2 YFSETQ. The CDR3 has 13 amino acids.